This T cell receptor beta chain comes out of a study of molecular identifiers for immune sequencing clone quantification. The CDR3 is 13 amino acids. Trimming stripped 2 bases from V and 6 bases from J, with 9 bases between. This clonotype has a count of ten or more. From the PCR reads, TCRdb called clonotypes with MiXCR, one entry per CDR3 protein. The profile shows approximately 97,000 distinct CDR3 sequences, 20% to 30% of them singletons. The chain combines TRBV12-3 or TRBV12-4 with TRBJ2-3, with D maybe TRBD1 (6 bases). Sequencing input: naive CD8+ T cells from blood, with Jurkat cell RNA spiked in. Noted subset: FACS-sorted CD8+CD4-CCR7+CD45RA+ naive T cells. The receptor was derived from a human donor in good health. Some libraries in this study had Jurkat cell RNA spiked in. CDR3 in amino acids: CASSLQGFDTQYF. The CDR3 DNA reads TGTGCCAGCAGTTTACAGGGGTTTGATACGCAGTATTTT.